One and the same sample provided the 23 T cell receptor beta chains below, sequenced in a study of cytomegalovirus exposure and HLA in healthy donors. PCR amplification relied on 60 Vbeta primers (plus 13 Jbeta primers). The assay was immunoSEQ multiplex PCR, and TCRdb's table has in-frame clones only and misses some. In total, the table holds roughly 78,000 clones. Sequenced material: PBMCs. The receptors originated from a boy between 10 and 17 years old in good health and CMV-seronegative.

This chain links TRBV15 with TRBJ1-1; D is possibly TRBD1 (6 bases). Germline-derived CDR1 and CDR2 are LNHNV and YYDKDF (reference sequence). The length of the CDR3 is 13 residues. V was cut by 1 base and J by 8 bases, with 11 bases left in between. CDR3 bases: TGTGCCACCAGCAGAGTGGCAGGGACAGAAGCTTTCTTT. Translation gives CATSRVAGTEAFF. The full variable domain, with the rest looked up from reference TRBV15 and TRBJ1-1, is DAMVIQNPRYQVTQFGKPVTLSCSQTLNHNVMYWYQQKSSQAPKLLFHYYDKDFNNEADTPDNFQSRRPNTSFCFLDIRSPGLGDTAMYLCATSRVAGTEAFFGQGTRLTVV.

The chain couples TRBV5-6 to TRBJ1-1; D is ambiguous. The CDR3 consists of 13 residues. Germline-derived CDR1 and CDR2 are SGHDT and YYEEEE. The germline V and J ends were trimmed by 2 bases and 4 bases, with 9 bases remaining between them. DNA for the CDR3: TGTGCCAGCAGCTTCGGCCTAGCCACTGAAGCTTTCTTT. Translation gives CASSFGLATEAFF.

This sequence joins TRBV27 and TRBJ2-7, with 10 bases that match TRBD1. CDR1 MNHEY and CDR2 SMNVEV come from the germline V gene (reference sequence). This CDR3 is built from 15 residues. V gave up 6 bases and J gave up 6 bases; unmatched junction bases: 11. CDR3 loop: CASRGRQGALREQYF. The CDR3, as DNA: TGTGCCAGCAGAGGACGACAGGGGGCTTTACGCGAGCAGTACTTC.

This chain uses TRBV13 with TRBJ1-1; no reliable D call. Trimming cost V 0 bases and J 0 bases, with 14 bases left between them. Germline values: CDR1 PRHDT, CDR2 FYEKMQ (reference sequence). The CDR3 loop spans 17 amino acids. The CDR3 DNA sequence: TGTGCCAGCAGCTTAGGGGTTCCTAATCGAATGAACACTGAAGCTTTCTTT. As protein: CASSLGVPNRMNTEAFF.

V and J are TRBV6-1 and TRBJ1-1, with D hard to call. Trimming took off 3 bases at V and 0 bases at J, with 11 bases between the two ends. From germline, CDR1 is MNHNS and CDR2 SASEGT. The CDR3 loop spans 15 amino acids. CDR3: CASSDMPLMNTEAFF. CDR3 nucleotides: TGTGCCAGCAGTGACATGCCACTCATGAACACTGAAGCTTTCTTT.

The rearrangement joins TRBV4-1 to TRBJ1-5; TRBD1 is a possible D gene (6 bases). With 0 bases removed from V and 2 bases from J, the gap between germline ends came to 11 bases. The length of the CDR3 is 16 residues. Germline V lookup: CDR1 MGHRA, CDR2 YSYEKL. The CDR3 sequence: CASSQDGRGGNQPQHF. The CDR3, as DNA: TGCGCCAGCAGCCAAGATGGCAGGGGAGGCAATCAGCCCCAGCATTTT.

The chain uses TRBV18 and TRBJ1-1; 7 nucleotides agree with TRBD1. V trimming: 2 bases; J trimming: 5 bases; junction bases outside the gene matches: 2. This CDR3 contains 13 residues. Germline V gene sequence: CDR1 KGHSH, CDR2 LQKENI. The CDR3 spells CASSPKQGTEAFF. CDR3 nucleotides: TGTGCCAGCTCACCAAAACAGGGGACTGAAGCTTTCTTT.

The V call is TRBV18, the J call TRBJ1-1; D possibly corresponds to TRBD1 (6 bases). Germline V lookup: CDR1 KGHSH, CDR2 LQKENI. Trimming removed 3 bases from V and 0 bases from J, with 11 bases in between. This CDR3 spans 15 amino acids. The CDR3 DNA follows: TGTGCCAGCTCACCCAGACAGGACCTGAACACTGAAGCTTTCTTT. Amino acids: CASSPRQDLNTEAFF.

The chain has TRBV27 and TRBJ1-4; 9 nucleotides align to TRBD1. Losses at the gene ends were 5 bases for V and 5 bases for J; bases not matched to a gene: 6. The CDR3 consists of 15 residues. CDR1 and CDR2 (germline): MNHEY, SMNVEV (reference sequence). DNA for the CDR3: TGTGCCAGCAGTCTGGCCGGGACAGGGAATGAAAAACTGTTTTTT. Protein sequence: CASSLAGTGNEKLFF.

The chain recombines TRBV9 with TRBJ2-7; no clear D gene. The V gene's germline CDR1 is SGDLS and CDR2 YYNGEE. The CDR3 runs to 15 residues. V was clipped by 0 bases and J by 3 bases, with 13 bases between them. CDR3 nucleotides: TGTGCCAGCAGCGTAGCTCCCGGGTCCGACTACGAGCAGTACTTC. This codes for CASSVAPGSDYEQYF.

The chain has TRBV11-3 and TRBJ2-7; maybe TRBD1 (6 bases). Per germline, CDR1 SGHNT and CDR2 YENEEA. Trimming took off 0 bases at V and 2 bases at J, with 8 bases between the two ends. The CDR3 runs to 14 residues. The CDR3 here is CASSLDRGAYEQYF. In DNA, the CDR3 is TGTGCCAGCAGCTTAGACAGGGGCGCCTACGAGCAGTACTTC.

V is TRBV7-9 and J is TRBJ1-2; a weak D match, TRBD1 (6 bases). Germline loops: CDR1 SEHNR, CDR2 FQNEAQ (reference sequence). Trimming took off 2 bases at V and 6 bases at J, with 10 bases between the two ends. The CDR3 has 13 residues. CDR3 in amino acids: CASSLSGADGYTF. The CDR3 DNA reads TGTGCCAGCAGCTTATCAGGGGCTGATGGCTACACCTTC. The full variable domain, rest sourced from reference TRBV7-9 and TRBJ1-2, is DTGVSQNPRHKITKRGQNVTFRCDPISEHNRLYWYRQTLGQGPEFLTYFQNEAQLEKSRLLSDRFSAERPKGSFSTLEIQRTEQGDSAMYLCASSLSGADGYTFGSGTRLTVV.

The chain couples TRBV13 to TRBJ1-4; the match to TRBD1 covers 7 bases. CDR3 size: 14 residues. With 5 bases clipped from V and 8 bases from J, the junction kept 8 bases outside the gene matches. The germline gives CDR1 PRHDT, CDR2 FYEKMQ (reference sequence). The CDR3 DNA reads TGTGCCAGCAGCCGCGGAGGGGGCGAAGAAAAACTGTTTTTT. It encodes CASSRGGGEEKLFF.

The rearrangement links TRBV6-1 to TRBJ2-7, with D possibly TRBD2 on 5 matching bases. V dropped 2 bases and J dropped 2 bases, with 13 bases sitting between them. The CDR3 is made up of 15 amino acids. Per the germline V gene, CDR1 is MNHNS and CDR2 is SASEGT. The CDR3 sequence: CASSEREGQAYEQYF. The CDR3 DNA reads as TGTGCCAGCAGTGAAAGAGAGGGTCAGGCCTACGAGCAGTACTTC.

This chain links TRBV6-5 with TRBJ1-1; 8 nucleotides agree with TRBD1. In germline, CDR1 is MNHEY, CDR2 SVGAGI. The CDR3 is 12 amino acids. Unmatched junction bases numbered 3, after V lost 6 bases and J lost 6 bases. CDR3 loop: CASRSDRAEAFF. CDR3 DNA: TGTGCCAGCAGGTCGGACAGGGCTGAAGCTTTCTTT.

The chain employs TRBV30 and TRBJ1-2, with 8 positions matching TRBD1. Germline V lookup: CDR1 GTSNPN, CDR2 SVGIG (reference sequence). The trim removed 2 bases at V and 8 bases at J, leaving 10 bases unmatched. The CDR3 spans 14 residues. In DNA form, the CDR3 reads TGTGCCTGGAGTCTTACGACAGGGGTTTTGGGCTACACCTTC. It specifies CAWSLTTGVLGYTF.

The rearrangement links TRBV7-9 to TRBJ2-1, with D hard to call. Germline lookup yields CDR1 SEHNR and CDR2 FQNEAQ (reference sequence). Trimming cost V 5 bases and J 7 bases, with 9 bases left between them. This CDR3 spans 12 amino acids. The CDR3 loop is CASSPDLNEQFF. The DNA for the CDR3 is TGTGCCAGCAGCCCAGATCTGAATGAGCAGTTCTTC.

CDR3 residues: CASSLYSPGELFF. The CDR3 bases are TGTGCCAGCAGCTTGTATAGCCCCGGGGAGCTGTTTTTT. This chain links TRBV5-6 with TRBJ2-2; no clear D. V lost 1 base, J lost 6 bases, and 7 bases lay in between. Germline V gene lookup returns CDR1 SGHDT and CDR2 YYEEEE. The CDR3 extends over 13 amino acids.

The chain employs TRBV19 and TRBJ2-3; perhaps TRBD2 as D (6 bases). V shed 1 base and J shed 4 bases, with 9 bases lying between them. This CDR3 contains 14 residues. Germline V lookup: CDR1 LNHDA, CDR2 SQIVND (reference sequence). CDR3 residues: CASSIGLDPDTQYF. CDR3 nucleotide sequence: TGTGCCAGTAGTATAGGACTAGATCCAGATACGCAGTATTTT.

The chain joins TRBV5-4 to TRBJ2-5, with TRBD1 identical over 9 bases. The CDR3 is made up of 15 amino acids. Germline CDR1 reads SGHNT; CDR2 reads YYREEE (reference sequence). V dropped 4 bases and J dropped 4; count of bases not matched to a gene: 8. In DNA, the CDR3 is TGTGCCAGCAGCCCTACAGGGGGCAGGAGAGAGACCCAGTACTTC. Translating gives CASSPTGGRRETQYF.

DNA of the CDR3: TGTGCCAGCAGCTTAGGTTTGGAGTTGAACACTGAAGCTTTCTTT. Its translation is CASSLGLELNTEAFF. This rearrangement joins TRBV7-9 to TRBJ1-1; no clear D gene. V was pared by 1 base and J by 0 bases, with 9 bases between. Germline values: CDR1 SEHNR, CDR2 FQNEAQ (reference sequence). The CDR3 is 15 residues long.

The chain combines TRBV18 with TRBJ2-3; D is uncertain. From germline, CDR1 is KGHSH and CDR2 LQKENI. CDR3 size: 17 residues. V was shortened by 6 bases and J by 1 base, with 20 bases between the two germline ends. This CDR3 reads CASSPPEIRWGTDTQYF. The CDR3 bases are TGTGCCAGCTCTCCTCCGGAGATCCGTTGGGGCACAGATACGCAGTATTTT. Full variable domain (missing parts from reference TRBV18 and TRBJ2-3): NAGVMQNPRHLVRRRGQEARLRCSPMKGHSHVYWYRQLPEEGLKFMVYLQKENIIDESGMPKERFSAEFPKEGPSILRIQQVVRGDSAAYFCASSPPEIRWGTDTQYFGPGTRLTVL.

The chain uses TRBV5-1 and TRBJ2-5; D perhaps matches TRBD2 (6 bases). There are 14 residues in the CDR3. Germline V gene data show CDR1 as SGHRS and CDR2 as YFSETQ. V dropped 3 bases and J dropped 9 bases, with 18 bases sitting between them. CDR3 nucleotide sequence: TGCGCCAGCAGCTCCTCGGAGGGGCCCGGGGCCCAGTACTTC. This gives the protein CASSSSEGPGAQYF.